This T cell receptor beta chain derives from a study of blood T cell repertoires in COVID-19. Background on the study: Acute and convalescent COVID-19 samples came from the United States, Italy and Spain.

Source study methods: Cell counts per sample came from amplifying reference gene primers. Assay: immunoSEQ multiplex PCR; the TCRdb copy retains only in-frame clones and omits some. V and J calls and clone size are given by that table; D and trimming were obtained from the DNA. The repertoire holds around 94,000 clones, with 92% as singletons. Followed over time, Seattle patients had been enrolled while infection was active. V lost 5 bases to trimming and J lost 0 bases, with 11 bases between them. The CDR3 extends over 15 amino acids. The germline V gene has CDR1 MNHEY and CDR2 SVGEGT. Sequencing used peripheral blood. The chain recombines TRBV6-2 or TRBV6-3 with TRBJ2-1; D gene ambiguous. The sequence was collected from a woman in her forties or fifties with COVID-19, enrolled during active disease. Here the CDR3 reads CASSTLLPSYNEQFF. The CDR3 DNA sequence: TGTGCCAGCAGTACCTTACTACCCTCCTACAATGAGCAGTTCTTC.